The clone carrying this T cell receptor beta chain has a handful of counts. Its specificity is not known. Unique molecular identifiers were present on the cDNA, which also gained a universal primer site by template switching. TCRdb recomputed calls from the 5' RACE reads with MiXCR, one row per CDR3 protein. Of under 450,000 distinct CDR3 sequences in the sample, approximately 17% were seen once. This record belongs to a study of identical twins. The CDR3 is made up of 14 amino acids. Per the germline V gene, CDR1 is DFQATT and CDR2 is SNEGSKA (reference sequence). The V and J ends lost 0 bases and 10 bases respectively, with 15 bases between them. Study outcomes and limitations: Excess low generation probability was seen in twin-shared out-of-frame alpha sequences. Insertion counts were lower in abundant cord blood beta clonotypes, a trend that memory repertoires did not show.

Every one of the donors was a healthy Caucasian. The sample consisted of naive T cells sorted from blood. This TCR came from a man aged 50 to 59 in good health. V is TRBV20-1 and J is TRBJ1-4, with D unclear. The CDR3 region has the DNA TGCAGTGCTAGAGATCTCGGGCTTACTGCAAAACTGTTTTTT. This sequence encodes CSARDLGLTAKLFF.